The present T cell receptor beta chain was sequenced within a study of cytomegalovirus exposure and HLA in healthy donors. Assay: immunoSEQ multiplex PCR; the TCRdb copy retains only in-frame clones and omits some. Counted here are about 140,000 clones, 86% occurring once; the ten biggest clones make up less than 3.5%. The V and J ends lost 5 bases and 5 bases respectively, with 15 bases between them. This CDR3 has 14 residues. Germline CDR1 and CDR2: MNHEY and SVGAGI. The clonotype originates from a man between 18 and 29 years old in good health and CMV-seronegative. The chain joins TRBV6-5 to TRBJ2-5, with D perhaps matching TRBD1 (6 bases). The source material was PBMCs. DNA of the CDR3: TGTGCCAGCAGTCACAGGGATGCGCGGGAGACCCAGTACTTC. Protein sequence: CASSHRDARETQYF.